Each of the 21 T cell receptor beta chains below was sequenced from the same sample in a study of cytomegalovirus exposure and HLA in healthy donors. TCRdb keeps only in-frame clones here, not all; method: immunoSEQ multiplex PCR. The sample yields about 160,000 clones, around 92% seen once. Input material: PBMCs. Receptor source: a man between 18 and 35 years old in good health and CMV-seropositive.

The V and J genes are TRBV5-6 and TRBJ2-7; perhaps TRBD1 as D (6 bases). CDR1 and CDR2 from the germline V gene are SGHDT and YYEEEE. This CDR3 region has 14 residues. Between the trimmed V and J ends, which lost 3 bases and 3 bases, there was a span of 13 bases. The CDR3 coding sequence is TGTGCCAGCAGCTCCACGGACAGAATCTACGAGCAGTACTTC. Translated: CASSSTDRIYEQYF.

V usage is TRBV6-5 and J usage is TRBJ2-2; the match to TRBD1 covers 8 bases. This CDR3 contains 15 residues. Germline-derived CDR1 and CDR2 are MNHEY and SVGAGI. J lost 1 base, V lost 6 bases, and 4 bases had no gene match. The CDR3 loop is CASSLGQVNTGELFF. Here the CDR3 DNA reads TGTGCCAGCAGCTTGGGACAGGTGAACACCGGGGAGCTGTTTTTT.

The chain links TRBV14 to TRBJ1-2; D might be TRBD1 (5 bases). V lost 1 base, J lost 8 bases, and 14 bases lay in between. This CDR3 region has 14 residues. Looked up from germline, CDR1 is SGHDN and CDR2 is FVKESK. The CDR3 coding sequence is TGTGCCAGCAGCCAAGTCTTTCGGGGGAGCGGCTACACCTTC. Translated, it gives CASSQVFRGSGYTF.

V is TRBV19 and J is TRBJ2-3; the match to TRBD1 covers 9 bases. The V gene end was trimmed by 5 bases and the J gene end by 0 bases; junction bases not matched to a gene: 0. This CDR3 region has 14 residues. Germline V lookup: CDR1 LNHDA, CDR2 SQIVND (reference sequence). The chain's CDR3 is CASSDRGSTDTQYF. CDR3 bases: TGTGCCAGTAGTGACAGGGGGAGCACAGATACGCAGTATTTT.

The chain employs TRBV6-5 and TRBJ2-7, with 8 nucleotides matching TRBD1. The CDR3 totals 16 residues. Looked up from germline, CDR1 is MNHEY and CDR2 is SVGAGI. Trimming took 0 bases from V and 2 from J; bases not matched to a gene: 6. DNA of the CDR3: TGTGCCAGCAGTTACTCATACAGGGGGATCACCTACGAGCAGTACTTC. This translates into CASSYSYRGITYEQYF.

This clone was detected only once. This chain connects TRBV6-1 to TRBJ2-7; 7 bases are a match to TRBD1. The CDR3 extends over 12 amino acids. The ends lost 8 bases at V and 4 bases at J; junction bases unmatched: 5. CDR1 is MNHNS, CDR2 SASEGT, per germline. The CDR3 reads CASATGVYEQYF. DNA for the CDR3: TGTGCCAGCGCTACAGGGGTGTACGAGCAGTACTTC.

The chain employs TRBV9 and TRBJ1-3; the D gene is possibly TRBD1 (6 bases). Trimming cost V 2 bases and J 4 bases, with 13 bases left between them. The CDR3 sequence is 15 residues long. The germline CDR1 and CDR2 sequences are SGDLS and YYNGEE. CDR3 loop: CASSVLGGPGNTIYF. The DNA of the CDR3 is TGTGCCAGCAGCGTCTTGGGGGGGCCCGGAAACACCATATATTTT.

The chain recombines TRBV28 with TRBJ2-1; 11 bases fit TRBD2. This CDR3 contains 20 residues. In germline, CDR1 is MDHEN, CDR2 SYDVKM. The trim removed 4 bases at V and 2 bases at J, leaving 16 bases unmatched. The CDR3 DNA follows: TGTGCCAGCAGTTCCTATACATCCTCTCTAGCGGGAGGCCCCTACAATGAGCAGTTCTTC. It specifies CASSSYTSSLAGGPYNEQFF.

This clone was counted a few times. The V and J genes are TRBV7-9 and TRBJ1-2, with TRBD1 matching 9 bases. In germline, CDR1 is SEHNR, CDR2 FQNEAQ (reference sequence). The CDR3 totals 13 residues. J lost 7 bases, V lost 5 bases, and 5 bases had no gene match. The CDR3 here is CASSPQGAGGYTF. DNA for the CDR3: TGTGCCAGCAGCCCACAGGGGGCGGGTGGCTACACCTTC.

The rearrangement links TRBV4-1 to TRBJ2-1; 12 nucleotides line up with TRBD2. The CDR3 has 15 residues. With 5 bases clipped from V and 9 bases from J, the junction kept 8 bases outside the gene matches. Germline V lookup: CDR1 MGHRA, CDR2 YSYEKL. The CDR3 coding sequence is TGCGCCAGCAGCGCTCTAGCGGGAGGGCATATTGAGCAGTTCTTC. This sequence encodes CASSALAGGHIEQFF.

This sequence joins TRBV10-3 and TRBJ2-7; TRBD2 is a possible D gene (5 bases). The V end was cut by 6 bases, the J end by 2 bases, with 14 bases between. Germline V CDR1 and CDR2: ENHRY, SYGVKD. This CDR3 has 14 residues. The CDR3 spells CAIRVGLAAYEQYF. In nucleotides, the CDR3 is TGTGCCATCAGGGTCGGGCTAGCAGCCTACGAGCAGTACTTC.

The chain joins TRBV18 to TRBJ2-1; D possibly corresponds to TRBD1 (5 bases). Germline V gene sequence: CDR1 KGHSH, CDR2 LQKENI. CDR3 length: 14 amino acids. The ends were cut back, 0 bases at V and 7 bases at J, with 10 bases in the middle. CDR3 residues: CASSPPLGANEQFF. The CDR3 nucleotides are TGTGCCAGCTCACCACCCTTAGGGGCTAATGAGCAGTTCTTC. The whole variable domain, filled in from reference TRBV18 and TRBJ2-1, reads NAGVMQNPRHLVRRRGQEARLRCSPMKGHSHVYWYRQLPEEGLKFMVYLQKENIIDESGMPKERFSAEFPKEGPSILRIQQVVRGDSAAYFCASSPPLGANEQFFGPGTRLTVL.

The table lists this clone with a count of one. The chain has TRBV28 and TRBJ2-7, with D hard to call. V was clipped by 7 bases and J by 5 bases, with 21 bases between them. The CDR3 is made up of 15 amino acids. Germline-derived CDR1 and CDR2 are MDHEN and SYDVKM. DNA for the CDR3: TGTGCCAGCACAGGTGAGAGTGGGTATCGCCACGAGCAGTACTTC. It translates to CASTGESGYRHEQYF.

V gene TRBV5-5 combines with J gene TRBJ2-7; the D gene is possibly TRBD2 (6 bases). The germline V gene has CDR1 SGHKS and CDR2 YYEKEE (reference sequence). V was cut by 4 bases and J by 3 bases, with 8 bases left in between. The CDR3 is 12 amino acids. The CDR3 DNA follows: TGTGCCAGCAGCAAGGAGGGCTACGAGCAGTACTTC. Its protein product is CASSKEGYEQYF.

The chain links TRBV19 to TRBJ2-2; no clear D gene. Trimming stripped 5 bases from V and 0 bases from J, with 7 bases between. This CDR3 is 14 amino acids long. Germline assignment: CDR1 LNHDA and CDR2 SQIVND (reference sequence). The CDR3 DNA follows: TGTGCCAGTAGTGTCGCGACGAACACCGGGGAGCTGTTTTTT. Translated, it gives CASSVATNTGELFF.

This clone was recorded only once. The rearrangement joins TRBV5-1 to TRBJ2-2; TRBD1 matches 8 bases. With 2 bases clipped from V and 3 bases from J, the junction kept 6 bases outside the gene matches. Per the germline V gene, CDR1 is SGHRS and CDR2 is YFSETQ. The CDR3 length is 16 residues. Here the CDR3 DNA reads TGCGCCAGCAGCTTAAACCAGGGGGCCGACACCGGGGAGCTGTTTTTT. Translating gives CASSLNQGADTGELFF.

This clone was recorded many times. The rearrangement links TRBV6-1 to TRBJ2-3; 10 bases align to TRBD2. The germline V gene has CDR1 MNHNS and CDR2 SASEGT. There are 14 residues in the CDR3. The ends lost 2 bases at V and 4 bases at J; junction bases unmatched: 0. CDR3 DNA: TGTGCCAGCAGTGAACTAGCGGGAGCAGATACGCAGTATTTT. This codes for CASSELAGADTQYF.

The V call is TRBV18, the J call TRBJ2-7; D might be TRBD2 (6 bases). The CDR3 loop spans 15 amino acids. Trimming took off 9 bases at V and 3 bases at J, with 21 bases between the two ends. Germline V gene sequence: CDR1 KGHSH, CDR2 LQKENI. CDR3 bases: TGTGCCAGTTCAGAAGGCCTGGAGGGGCTCTACGAGCAGTACTTC. It codes for CASSEGLEGLYEQYF.

The chain uses TRBV4-1 and TRBJ2-7; 7 positions match TRBD2. CDR1 is MGHRA, CDR2 YSYEKL, per germline. The J segment lost 3 bases and the V segment lost 1 base, leaving 12 bases of the junction unmatched. CDR3 length equals 17 residues. The CDR3 DNA reads as TGCGCCAGCAGCCAAGCCCTCGAACGGGAGGACCTCTACGAGCAGTACTTC. It translates to CASSQALEREDLYEQYF.

The chain links TRBV11-2 to TRBJ2-7; maybe TRBD1 (6 bases). Trimming pared 1 base from V and 4 bases from J, leaving 14 bases between. Germline CDR1 and CDR2: SGHAT and FQNNGV. This CDR3 spans 15 amino acids. The CDR3 DNA is TGTGCCAGCAGCTTAGTAAGCCAGGGGTATTACGAGCAGTACTTC. This codes for CASSLVSQGYYEQYF.

V gene TRBV9 combines with J gene TRBJ2-2; 13 bases line up with TRBD2. V lost 0 bases to trimming and J lost 0 bases; unmatched junction nucleotides: 5. Germline V lookup: CDR1 SGDLS, CDR2 YYNGEE. The CDR3 totals 19 residues. CDR3 DNA sequence: TGTGCCAGCAGCGTAGAATTCGGGACTAGCGGGGCGAACACCGGGGAGCTGTTTTTT. It codes for CASSVEFGTSGANTGELFF.